The rows below give T cell receptor beta chains drawn from one sample of a study of blood T cell repertoires in COVID-19. Measured with immunoSEQ multiplex PCR; TCRdb has only the in-frame clones, and not every one. The data hold 44,000 or so clones, with less than 90% observed a single time. Sequences were obtained from peripheral blood. The receptors shown here come from a human donor in a cohort sampled during active COVID-19. Both conserved end residues are part of each CDR3. D genes are given only for firm matches. Not all rows give a size; the values are once, few, many and, for expanded clones, a class.

J | size | D | V | CDR3 | DNA
TRBJ2-7 | NA | TRBD2 | TRBV5-1 | CASSMGTSGEQYF | TGCGCCAGCAGTATGGGGACTAGCGGCGAGCAGTACTTC
TRBJ2-1 | NA | TRBD2 | TRBV6-2/TRBV6-3 | CASSSLAGGPYNEQFF | TGTGCCAGCAGTTCACTAGCGGGGGGCCCTTACAATGAGCAGTTCTTC
TRBJ1-5 | NA | NA | TRBV15 | CATSRSVGNQPQHF | TGTGCCACCAGCAGATCAGTGGGCAATCAGCCCCAGCATTTT
TRBJ2-7 | NA | NA | TRBV4-2 | CASSQVRVSVGDEQYF | TGTGCCAGCAGCCAAGTCCGAGTTTCGGTGGGAGACGAGCAGTACTTC
TRBJ2-7 | once | NA | TRBV7-8 | CASSSDRWTYEQYF | TGTGCCAGCAGCTCTGACAGGTGGACTTACGAGCAGTACTTC
TRBJ2-7 | NA | NA | TRBV13 | CASSSSRDSYEQYF | TGTGCCAGCAGCTCATCCAGGGACTCCTACGAGCAGTACTTC
TRBJ2-5 | NA | TRBD1 | TRBV5-4 | CASSLVGQRKETQYF | TGTGCCAGCAGCTTGGTGGGACAGCGCAAAGAGACCCAGTACTTC
TRBJ2-3 | NA | NA | TRBV5-5 | CASSLLSDTQYF | TGTGCCAGCAGCTTACTTTCAGATACGCAGTATTTT
TRBJ2-7 | NA | TRBD1 | TRBV6-5 | CASRWGQGYYEQYF | TGTGCCAGCAGGTGGGGACAGGGGTACTACGAGCAGTACTTC
TRBJ1-1 | NA | TRBD1 | TRBV7-3 | CASSLGDRVLGTEAFF | TGTGCCAGCAGCTTAGGGGACAGGGTTTTGGGGACTGAAGCTTTCTTT
TRBJ2-1 | NA | TRBD2 | TRBV13 | CASSLPSSGGANEQFF | TGTGCCAGCAGCCTGCCCAGTAGCGGGGGGGCCAATGAGCAGTTCTTC
TRBJ1-1 | NA | TRBD1 | TRBV5-1 | CASSYGQGGNTEAFF | TGCGCCAGCAGCTACGGACAGGGGGGTAACACTGAAGCTTTCTTT
TRBJ1-2 | NA | TRBD1 | TRBV7-6 | CASSGDRGRGYTF | TGTGCCAGCAGCGGCGACAGGGGTAGAGGCTACACCTTC
TRBJ1-2 | NA | NA | TRBV19 | CASSISRDSEGYTF | TGTGCCAGTAGTATCTCAAGGGACTCGGAGGGCTACACCTTC
TRBJ1-1 | NA | NA | TRBV5-1 | CASSFGTEAFF | TGCGCCAGCAGCTTCGGCACTGAAGCTTTCTTT
TRBJ1-6 | NA | NA | TRBV29-1 | CSVILTGTLSSYNSPLHF | TGCAGCGTTATCCTTACAGGTACTTTAAGCTCCTATAATTCACCCCTCCACTTT
TRBJ1-2 | NA | NA | TRBV5-1 | CASSVDGDYGYTF | TGCGCCAGCAGCGTTGACGGGGATTATGGCTACACCTTC
TRBJ1-2 | NA | NA | TRBV5-4 | CASSFDIDQGYTF | TGTGCCAGCAGCTTCGACATAGACCAAGGCTACACCTTC
TRBJ2-1 | NA | TRBD2 | TRBV6-5 | CASSLSGGLNEQFF | TGTGCCAGCAGCCTTAGCGGGGGCCTGAATGAGCAGTTCTTC
TRBJ2-7 | NA | TRBD1 | TRBV7-2 | CASALYRGPYEQYF | TGTGCCAGTGCCCTTTACAGGGGGCCCTACGAGCAGTACTTC
TRBJ2-7 | NA | TRBD1 | TRBV7-2 | CASSLTGNEQYF | TGTGCCAGCAGCCTGACAGGGAACGAGCAGTACTTC
TRBJ2-7 | NA | NA | TRBV3-1/TRBV3-2 | CASSQDRNYEQYF | TGTGCCAGCAGCCAAGACAGAAACTACGAGCAGTACTTC
TRBJ1-6 | NA | NA | TRBV11-2 | CASSSSVSGTILHF | TGTGCCAGCAGCTCCTCAGTATCGGGGACAATCCTCCACTTT
TRBJ2-5 | NA | NA | TRBV5-1 | CASSPGSTSQETQYF | TGCGCCAGCAGCCCGGGTTCGACTAGCCAAGAGACCCAGTACTTC
TRBJ2-7 | NA | NA | TRBV6-6 | CASRVESFTYEQYF | TGTGCCAGCAGGGTCGAGTCCTTTACCTACGAGCAGTACTTC
TRBJ1-1 | NA | TRBD1 | TRBV5-1 | CASSLDGTGNEAFF | TGCGCCAGCAGCTTGGATGGGACAGGGAATGAAGCTTTCTTT
TRBJ2-5 | NA | NA | TRBV27 | CASREGTQYF | TGTGCCAGCAGGGAGGGGACCCAGTACTTC
TRBJ1-4 | NA | NA | TRBV7-8 | CASSLTAPALNEKLFF | TGTGCCAGCAGCTTGACTGCCCCGGCGCTTAATGAAAAACTGTTTTTT
TRBJ1-3 | once | TRBD1 | TRBV29-1 | CSVILTGAGNTIYF | TGCAGCGTTATTCTTACAGGGGCTGGAAACACCATATATTTT
TRBJ2-2 | NA | NA | TRBV12-3/TRBV12-4 | CASSLWRSGELFF | TGTGCCAGCAGTTTATGGCGGTCCGGGGAGCTGTTTTTT
TRBJ2-5 | NA | NA | TRBV5-5 | CASSFGSEETQYF | TGTGCCAGCAGCTTTGGCAGCGAAGAGACCCAGTACTTC
TRBJ1-1 | NA | NA | TRBV29-1 | CSVGPSGNTEAFF | TGCAGCGTTGGGCCGTCGGGGAACACTGAAGCTTTCTTT
TRBJ1-2 | NA | NA | TRBV19 | CASSIGGKVYYGYTF | TGTGCCAGTAGTATTGGTGGCAAAGTTTACTATGGCTACACCTTC
TRBJ2-7 | NA | NA | TRBV7-8 | CASSLAAGVSYEQYF | TGTGCCAGCAGCTTAGCCGCAGGGGTTTCCTACGAGCAGTACTTC
TRBJ1-6 | NA | NA | TRBV6-2/TRBV6-3 | CASSLRDTFRSPLHF | TGTGCCAGCAGTCTCCGGGACACTTTTCGGTCACCCCTCCACTTT
TRBJ1-1 | NA | TRBD1 | TRBV5-1 | CASSTGGTGNTEAFF | TGCGCCAGCAGCACCGGCGGGACAGGGAACACTGAAGCTTTCTTT
TRBJ1-2 | NA | NA | TRBV3-1/TRBV3-2 | CASSRGAEGYTF | TGTGCCAGCAGCCGCGGGGCAGAAGGCTACACCTTC
TRBJ2-7 | NA | TRBD2 | TRBV9 | CASSVSGSGLAGYEQYF | TGTGCCAGCAGCGTAAGTGGGTCCGGACTAGCGGGGTACGAGCAGTACTTC
TRBJ1-2 | NA | NA | TRBV5-5 | CASSSPGTEAWDTF | TGTGCCAGCAGCTCGCCAGGGACTGAGGCCTGGGACACCTTC